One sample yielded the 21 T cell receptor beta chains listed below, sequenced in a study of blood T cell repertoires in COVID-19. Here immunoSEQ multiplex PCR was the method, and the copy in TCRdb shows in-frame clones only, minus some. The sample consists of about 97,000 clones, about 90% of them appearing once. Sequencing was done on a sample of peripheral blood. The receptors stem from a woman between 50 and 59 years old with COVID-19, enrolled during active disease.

The CDR3 DNA reads as TGTGCCAGCAGCACCGGTCAGGATGCTTCCTACGAGCAGTACTTC. Translation gives CASSTGQDASYEQYF. V is TRBV5-4 and J is TRBJ2-7; no clear D gene. Trimming took off 4 bases at V and 1 base at J, with 15 bases between the two ends. Germline CDR1 SGHNT, CDR2 YYREEE (reference sequence). The CDR3 consists of 15 residues. Supplemented by reference TRBV5-4 and TRBJ2-7, the full variable domain reads ETGVTQSPTHLIKTRGQQVTLRCSSQSGHNTVSWYQQALGQGPQFIFQYYREEENGRGNFPPRFSGLQFPNYSSELNVNALELDDSALYLCASSTGQDASYEQYFGPGTRLTVT.

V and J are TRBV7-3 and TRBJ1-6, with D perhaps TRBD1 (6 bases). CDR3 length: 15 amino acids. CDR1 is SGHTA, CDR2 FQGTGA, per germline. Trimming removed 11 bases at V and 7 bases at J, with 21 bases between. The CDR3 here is CARASQGTENSPLHF. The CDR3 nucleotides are TGTGCCCGCGCTTCCCAGGGGACGGAGAATTCACCCCTCCACTTT.

As DNA, the CDR3 is TGTGCCATCAGTGGGGGGGGGAGTACCTATGGCTACACCTTC. Protein product: CAISGGGSTYGYTF. The genes are TRBV10-3 and TRBJ1-2, with a possible D match to TRBD1 (5 bases). Germline V gene lookup returns CDR1 ENHRY and CDR2 SYGVKD. This CDR3 region has 14 residues. The V gene lost 4 bases and the J gene lost 4 bases, with 13 bases spanning the gap.

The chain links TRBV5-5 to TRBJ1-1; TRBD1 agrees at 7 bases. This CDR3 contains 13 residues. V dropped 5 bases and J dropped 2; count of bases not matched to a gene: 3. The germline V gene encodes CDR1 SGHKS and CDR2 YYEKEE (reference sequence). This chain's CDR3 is CASRRDSNTEAFF. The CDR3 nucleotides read TGTGCCAGCAGACGGGACAGCAACACTGAAGCTTTCTTT.

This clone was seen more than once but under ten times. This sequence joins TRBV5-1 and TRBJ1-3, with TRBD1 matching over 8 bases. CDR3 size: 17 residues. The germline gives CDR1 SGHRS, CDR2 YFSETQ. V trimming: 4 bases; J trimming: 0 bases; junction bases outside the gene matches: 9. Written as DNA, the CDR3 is TGCGCCAGCAGCCCCGTAACAGGGGGAGGCTCTGGAAACACCATATATTTT. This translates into CASSPVTGGGSGNTIYF.

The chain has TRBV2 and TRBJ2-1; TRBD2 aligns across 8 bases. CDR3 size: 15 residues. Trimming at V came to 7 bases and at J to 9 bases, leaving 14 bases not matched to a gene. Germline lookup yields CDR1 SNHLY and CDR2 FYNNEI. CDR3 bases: TGTGCCAGCACCCCCGGGGGGGCCTGGAGATTTGAGCAGTTCTTC. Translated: CASTPGGAWRFEQFF. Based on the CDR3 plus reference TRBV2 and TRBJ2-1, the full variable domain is EPEVTQTPSHQVTQMGQEVILRCVPISNHLYFYWYRQILGQKVEFLVSFYNNEISEKSEIFDDQFSVERPDGSNFTLKIRSTKLEDSAMYFCASTPGGAWRFEQFFGPGTRLTVL.

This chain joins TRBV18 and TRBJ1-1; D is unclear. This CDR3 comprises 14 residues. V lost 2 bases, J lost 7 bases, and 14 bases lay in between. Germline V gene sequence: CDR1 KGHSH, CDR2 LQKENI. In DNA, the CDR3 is TGTGCCAGCTCACCAGGGCGTCAGAGTTATGAAGCTTTCTTT. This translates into CASSPGRQSYEAFF.

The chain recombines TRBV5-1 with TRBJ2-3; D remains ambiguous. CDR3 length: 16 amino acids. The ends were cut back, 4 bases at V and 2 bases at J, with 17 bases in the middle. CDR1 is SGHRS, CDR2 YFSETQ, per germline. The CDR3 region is CASSIRQREFTDTQYF. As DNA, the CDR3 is TGCGCCAGCAGCATAAGACAAAGAGAGTTCACAGATACGCAGTATTTT.

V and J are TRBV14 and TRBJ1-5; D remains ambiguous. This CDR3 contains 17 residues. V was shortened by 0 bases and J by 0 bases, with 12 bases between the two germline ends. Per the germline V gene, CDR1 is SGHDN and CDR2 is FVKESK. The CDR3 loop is CASSQDRSVASNQPQHF. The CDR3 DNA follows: TGTGCCAGCAGCCAAGACCGATCCGTAGCTAGCAATCAGCCCCAGCATTTT.

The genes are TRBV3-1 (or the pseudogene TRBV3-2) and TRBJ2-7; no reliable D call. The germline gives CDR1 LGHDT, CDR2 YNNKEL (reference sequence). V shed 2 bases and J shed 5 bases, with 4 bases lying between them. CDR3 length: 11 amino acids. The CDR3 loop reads CASSQSNEQYF. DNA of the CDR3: TGTGCCAGCAGCCAATCCAACGAGCAGTACTTC.

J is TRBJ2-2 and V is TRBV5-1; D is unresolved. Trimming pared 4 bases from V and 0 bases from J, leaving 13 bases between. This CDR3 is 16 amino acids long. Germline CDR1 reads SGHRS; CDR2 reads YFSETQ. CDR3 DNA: TGCGCCAGCAGCGCCGACAAGATCGCGAACACCGGGGAGCTGTTTTTT. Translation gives CASSADKIANTGELFF. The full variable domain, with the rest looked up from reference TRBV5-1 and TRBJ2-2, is KAGVTQTPRYLIKTRGQQVTLSCSPISGHRSVSWYQQTPGQGLQFLFEYFSETQRNKGNFPGRFSGRQFSNSRSEMNVSTLELGDSALYLCASSADKIANTGELFFGEGSRLTVL.

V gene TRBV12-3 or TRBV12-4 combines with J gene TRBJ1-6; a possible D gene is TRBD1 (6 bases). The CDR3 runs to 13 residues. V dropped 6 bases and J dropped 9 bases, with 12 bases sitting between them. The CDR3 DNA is TGTGCCAGCAGCGGGGGGGGGCGTTCACCCCTCCACTTT. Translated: CASSGGGRSPLHF.

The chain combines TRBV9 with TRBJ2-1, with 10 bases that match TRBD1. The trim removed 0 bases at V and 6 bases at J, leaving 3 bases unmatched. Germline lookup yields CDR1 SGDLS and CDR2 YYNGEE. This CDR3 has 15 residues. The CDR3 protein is CASSVGGDRGNEQFF. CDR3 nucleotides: TGTGCCAGCAGCGTAGGGGGGGACAGGGGCAATGAGCAGTTCTTC.

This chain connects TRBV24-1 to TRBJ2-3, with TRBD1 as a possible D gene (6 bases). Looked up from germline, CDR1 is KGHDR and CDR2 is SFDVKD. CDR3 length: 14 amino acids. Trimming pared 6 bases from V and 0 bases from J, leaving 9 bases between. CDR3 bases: TGTGCCACCAGTCGGACAGAGAGCACAGATACGCAGTATTTT. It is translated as CATSRTESTDTQYF.

The CDR3 DNA sequence: TGTGCCAGTAGTATTCAGGACAGTGGAAATCAGCCCCAGCATTTT. This codes for CASSIQDSGNQPQHF. V and J are TRBV19 and TRBJ1-5; tentatively, D is TRBD1 (6 bases). The V and J ends lost 3 bases and 4 bases respectively, with 13 bases between them. CDR1 LNHDA and CDR2 SQIVND come from the germline V gene (reference sequence). This CDR3 region has 15 residues.

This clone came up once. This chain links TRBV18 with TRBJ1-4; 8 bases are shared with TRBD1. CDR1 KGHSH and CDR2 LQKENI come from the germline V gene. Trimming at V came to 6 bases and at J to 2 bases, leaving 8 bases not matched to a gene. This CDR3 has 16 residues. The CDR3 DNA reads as TGTGCCAGCTCTTTCGGACAGGGCGGTACTAATGAAAAACTGTTTTTT. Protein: CASSFGQGGTNEKLFF.

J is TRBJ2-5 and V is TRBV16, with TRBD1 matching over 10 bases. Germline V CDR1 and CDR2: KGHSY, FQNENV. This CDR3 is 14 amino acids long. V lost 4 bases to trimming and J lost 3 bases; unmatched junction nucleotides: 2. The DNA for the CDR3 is TGTGCCAGCAGCCGCGGGACAGGGGAAGAGACCCAGTACTTC. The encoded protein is CASSRGTGEETQYF.

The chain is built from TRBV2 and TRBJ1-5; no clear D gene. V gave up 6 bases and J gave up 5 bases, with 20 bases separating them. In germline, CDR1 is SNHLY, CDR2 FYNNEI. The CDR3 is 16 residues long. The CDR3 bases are TGTGCCAGCAGACCGGGAGGCCCAAGTGGGCATCAGCCCCAGCATTTT. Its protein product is CASRPGGPSGHQPQHF. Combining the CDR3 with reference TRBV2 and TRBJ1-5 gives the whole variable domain EPEVTQTPSHQVTQMGQEVILRCVPISNHLYFYWYRQILGQKVEFLVSFYNNEISEKSEIFDDQFSVERPDGSNFTLKIRSTKLEDSAMYFCASRPGGPSGHQPQHFGDGTRLSIL.

Written as DNA, the CDR3 is TGTGCCAGTAGTTCCGGCAGGACAGGGGGCTATGAAAAACTGTTTTTT. Its protein is CASSSGRTGGYEKLFF. The chain uses TRBV19 and TRBJ1-4; TRBD1 agrees at 11 bases. V was clipped by 5 bases and J by 6 bases; unmatched bases: 8. This CDR3 comprises 16 residues. CDR1 and CDR2 from the germline V gene are LNHDA and SQIVND (reference sequence). Using reference TRBV19 and TRBJ1-4 for the parts outside the CDR3, the full variable domain is DGGITQSPKYLFRKEGQNVTLSCEQNLNHDAMYWYRQDPGQGLRLIYYSQIVNDFQKGDIAEGYSVSREKKESFPLTVTSAQKNPTAFYLCASSSGRTGGYEKLFFGSGTQLSVL.

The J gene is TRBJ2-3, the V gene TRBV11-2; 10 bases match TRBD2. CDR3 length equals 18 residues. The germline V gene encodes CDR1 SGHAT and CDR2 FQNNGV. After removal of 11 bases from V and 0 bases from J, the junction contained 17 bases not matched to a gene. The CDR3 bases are TGTGCCGACGGGGGTAGCGGGGGGACTTGGACTAGCACAGATACGCAGTATTTT. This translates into CADGGSGGTWTSTDTQYF.

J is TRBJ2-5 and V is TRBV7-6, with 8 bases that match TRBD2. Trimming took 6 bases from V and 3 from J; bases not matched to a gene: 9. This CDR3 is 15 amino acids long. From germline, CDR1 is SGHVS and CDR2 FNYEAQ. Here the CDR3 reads CASRSLPGGEETQYF. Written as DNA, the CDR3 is TGTGCCAGCAGGTCTCTACCCGGGGGGGAAGAGACCCAGTACTTC.